These T cell receptor beta chains were read from a single sample in a study of T cells after yellow fever vaccination. MiXCR, applied by TCRdb to the 5' RACE reads, yields one record per CDR3 protein. The table includes 500,000 to 700,000 distinct CDR3 sequences, around 21% detected once. Sequenced here: PBMCs, sampled 15 days after the yellow fever booster vaccination. The receptors stem from a man younger than 45 who received the YFV17D yellow fever vaccine. The CDR3 runs from the conserved cysteine through the conserved F or W.

v_call: TRBV10-1; cdr3_length: 10; j_call: TRBJ2-1; cdr3_aa: CASIGNEQFF
v_call: TRBV20-1; cdr3_length: 14; j_call: TRBJ1-4; cdr3_aa: CSARDGSTNEKLFF
v_call: TRBV7-2; cdr3_length: 15; j_call: TRBJ2-3; cdr3_aa: CASNRRTGGLDTQYF
v_call: TRBV28; cdr3_length: 17; j_call: TRBJ2-7; cdr3_aa: CASSSGQGARGAYEQYF
v_call: TRBV20-1; cdr3_length: 13; j_call: TRBJ2-3; cdr3_aa: CSAGETFRDTQYF
v_call: TRBV5-1; cdr3_length: 14; j_call: TRBJ2-5; cdr3_aa: CASSSSVVPETQYF
v_call: TRBV6-4; cdr3_length: 18; j_call: TRBJ2-1; cdr3_aa: CASRTRASGRSTGNEQFF
v_call: TRBV24-1; cdr3_length: 14; j_call: TRBJ2-2; cdr3_aa: CATTGEGVAGELFF
v_call: TRBV5-4; cdr3_length: 14; j_call: TRBJ2-5; cdr3_aa: CAVGREKTVETQYF
v_call: TRBV5-6; cdr3_length: 15; j_call: TRBJ1-5; cdr3_aa: CASTLSGLSNQPQHF
v_call: TRBV25-1; cdr3_length: 16; j_call: TRBJ1-4; cdr3_aa: CASSQRGSGLGEKLFF
v_call: TRBV20-1; cdr3_length: 13; j_call: TRBJ2-7; cdr3_aa: CSARGTSTYEQYF
v_call: TRBV12-3/TRBV12-4; cdr3_length: 14; j_call: TRBJ1-6; cdr3_aa: CASSFGGGGSPLHF
v_call: TRBV15; cdr3_length: 16; j_call: TRBJ2-3; cdr3_aa: CATSARDRPNTDTQYF
v_call: TRBV27; cdr3_length: 15; j_call: TRBJ1-1; cdr3_aa: CASSLSTAGTSEAFF
v_call: TRBV6-5; cdr3_length: 14; j_call: TRBJ1-1; cdr3_aa: CASSYGVGRTEAFF
v_call: TRBV5-4; cdr3_length: 16; j_call: TRBJ2-5; cdr3_aa: CASSLGDSGSRETQYF
v_call: TRBV20-1; cdr3_length: 16; j_call: TRBJ2-1; cdr3_aa: CSANPIAVSSYNEQFF
v_call: TRBV15; cdr3_length: 13; j_call: TRBJ2-3; cdr3_aa: CATSRAVADTQYF
v_call: TRBV12-3/TRBV12-4; cdr3_length: 15; j_call: TRBJ1-3; cdr3_aa: CASGTTEGSGNTIYF
v_call: TRBV29-1; cdr3_length: 12; j_call: TRBJ2-3; cdr3_aa: CSEKRGTDTQYF
v_call: TRBV20-1; cdr3_length: 15; j_call: TRBJ1-6; cdr3_aa: CSALHASSYNSPLHF
v_call: TRBV29-1; cdr3_length: 13; j_call: TRBJ1-2; cdr3_aa: CSVEGDSNYGYTF
v_call: TRBV20-1; cdr3_length: 13; j_call: TRBJ2-3; cdr3_aa: CSADREGTDTQYF
v_call: TRBV18; cdr3_length: 14; j_call: TRBJ2-5; cdr3_aa: CASSPRDLSETQYF
v_call: TRBV7-3; cdr3_length: 15; j_call: TRBJ1-2; cdr3_aa: CASSLRGQSGDGYTF
v_call: TRBV20-1; cdr3_length: 15; j_call: TRBJ1-2; cdr3_aa: CSAEGGRGRSYGYTF
v_call: TRBV7-9; cdr3_length: 15; j_call: TRBJ2-3; cdr3_aa: CASSLGSGNTDTQYF
v_call: TRBV28; cdr3_length: 14; j_call: TRBJ2-3; cdr3_aa: CASSPTWGTDTQYF
v_call: TRBV12-3/TRBV12-4; cdr3_length: 13; j_call: TRBJ2-5; cdr3_aa: CASGRTGGETQYF
v_call: TRBV29-1; cdr3_length: 12; j_call: TRBJ2-3; cdr3_aa: CSAGEDTDTQYF
v_call: TRBV6-5; cdr3_length: 13; j_call: TRBJ2-7; cdr3_aa: CASSYWRVSEQYF
v_call: TRBV20-1; cdr3_length: 15; j_call: TRBJ2-3; cdr3_aa: CSARGRWQSTDTQYF